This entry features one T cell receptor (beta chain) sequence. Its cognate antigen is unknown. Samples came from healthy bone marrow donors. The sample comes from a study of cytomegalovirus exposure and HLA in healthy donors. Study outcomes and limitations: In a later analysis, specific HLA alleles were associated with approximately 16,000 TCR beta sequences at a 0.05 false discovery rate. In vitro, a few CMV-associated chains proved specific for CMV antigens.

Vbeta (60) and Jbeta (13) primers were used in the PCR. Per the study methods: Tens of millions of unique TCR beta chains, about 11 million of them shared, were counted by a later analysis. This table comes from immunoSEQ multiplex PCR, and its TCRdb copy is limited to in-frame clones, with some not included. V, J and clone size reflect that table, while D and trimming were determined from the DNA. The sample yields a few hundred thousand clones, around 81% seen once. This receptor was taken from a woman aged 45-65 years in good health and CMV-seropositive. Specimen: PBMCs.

This CDR3 reads CASSFGGANTGELFF. The CDR3, as DNA: TGTGCCAGCAGCTTCGGAGGGGCTAACACCGGGGAGCTGTTTTTT. The chain recombines TRBV7-9 with TRBJ2-2; a weak D match, TRBD2 (6 bases). The CDR3 extends over 15 amino acids. Germline CDR1 SEHNR, CDR2 FQNEAQ (reference sequence). V dropped 3 bases and J dropped 2 bases, with 10 bases sitting between them.